This TCR beta chain derives from a study of human T cells and chemical hapten exposure. Study information: The study traced per-sample TCR yield variation mainly to small differences in pooled library volumes.

Total RNA came from unfractionated whole blood. This clonotype has more than one count but fewer than ten. Its matching antigen is unknown. The study, taken as a whole, reports: The number of TCRs over 1 in 1000 frequency stayed unchanged after DPC.

Separate cDNA molecules received unique molecular identifiers, which the library attached to them. Per the study methods: Counting gave a median of 95,638 TCRs per sample, with values ranging from about 20,000 to 750,000. TCRdb passed the reads through MiXCR, listing each CDR3 protein once. The V and J calls shown here were made by TCRdb, not taken from the authors' results. Here the sample spans 95,000 to 150,000 distinct CDR3 sequences, approximately 9% being singletons. V was cut by 5 bases and J by 0 bases, with 14 bases left in between. Germline CDR1 and CDR2: SGHAT and FQNNGV. This CDR3 is built from 15 residues.

J is TRBJ2-7 and V is TRBV11-2, with D possibly TRBD2 on 5 matching bases. Sequencing was performed on whole blood. The source of this sequence is a human donor in good health. Some clones in this sample may be carry-over from other donors' samples. In DNA, the CDR3 is TGTGCCAGCAGCCGAGGGATGGTGGGCTCCTACGAGCAGTACTTC. This gives the protein CASSRGMVGSYEQYF.